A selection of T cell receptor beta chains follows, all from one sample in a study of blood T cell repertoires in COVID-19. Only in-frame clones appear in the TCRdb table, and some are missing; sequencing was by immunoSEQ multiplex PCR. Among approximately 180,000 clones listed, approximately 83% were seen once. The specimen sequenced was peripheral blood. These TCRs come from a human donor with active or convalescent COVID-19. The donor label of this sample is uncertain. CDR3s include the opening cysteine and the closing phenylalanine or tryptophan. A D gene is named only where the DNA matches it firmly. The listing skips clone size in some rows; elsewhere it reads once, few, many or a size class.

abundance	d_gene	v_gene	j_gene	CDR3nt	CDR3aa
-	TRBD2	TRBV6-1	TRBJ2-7	TGTGCCAGCAGTGAACTAGCGGGGGGCCCCTACGAGCAGTACTTC	CASSELAGGPYEQYF
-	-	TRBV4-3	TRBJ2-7	TGCGCCAGCAGCCAAGATGTAGGGGTGGGCTCCTACGAGCAGTACTTC	CASSQDVGVGSYEQYF
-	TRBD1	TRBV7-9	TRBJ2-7	TGTGCCAGCAGCCGCCGGGACAGCAGCCCCTACGAGCAGTACTTC	CASSRRDSSPYEQYF
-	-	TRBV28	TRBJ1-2	TGTGCCAGCAGTTCCACAGGGAGTTCAGCGGCTCCCACCTTC	CASSSTGSSAAPTF
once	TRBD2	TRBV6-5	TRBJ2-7	TGTGCCAGCAGTTGGGACTACTACGAGCAGTACTTC	CASSWDYYEQYF
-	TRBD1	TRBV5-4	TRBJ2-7	TGTGCCAGCAGCCTAGGACAGGTCCACGAGCAGTACTTC	CASSLGQVHEQYF
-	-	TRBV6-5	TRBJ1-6	TGTGCCTGTCGTCCGGACTTCTATAATTCACCCCTCCACTTT	CACRPDFYNSPLHF
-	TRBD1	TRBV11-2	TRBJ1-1	TGTGCCAGCAGCTTAGGACAGGGGTACACTGAAGCTTTCTTT	CASSLGQGYTEAFF
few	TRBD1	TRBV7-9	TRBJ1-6	TGTGCCAGCAGTCGGGGACAGGGAGTACCCCTCCACTTT	CASSRGQGVPLHF
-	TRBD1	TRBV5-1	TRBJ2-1	TGCGCCAGCAGCTCCGTACGGACAGGGCCCTACAATGAGCAGTTCTTC	CASSSVRTGPYNEQFF
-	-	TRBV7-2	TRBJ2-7	TGTGCCAGCAGTCTAGGATTGGGGGGGGGCAGGCAGTACTTC	CASSLGLGGGRQYF
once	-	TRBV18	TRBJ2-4	TGTGCCAGCTCACCACCGCCAGGGTTCATTCAGTACTTC	CASSPPPGFIQYF
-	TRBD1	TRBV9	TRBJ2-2	TGTGCCAGCAGCTCCCGGGACAGGGGTACCGGGGAGCTGTTTTTT	CASSSRDRGTGELFF
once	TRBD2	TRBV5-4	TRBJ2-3	TGTGCCAGCAGCGCGGTGGGACTAGCGGGGACAGATACGCAGTATTTT	CASSAVGLAGTDTQYF
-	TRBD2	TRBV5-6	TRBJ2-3	TGTGCCAGCAGCTTTCGAACCCTCGGGAGGTGGAATGGGGATACGCAGTATTTT	CASSFRTLGRWNGDTQYF
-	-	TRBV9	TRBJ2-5	TGTGCCAGCAGCGTCCATGAACGTTCCAGAGGGACCCAGTACTTC	CASSVHERSRGTQYF
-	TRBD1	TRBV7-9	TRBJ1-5	TGTGCCAGCAGCCTATCCGGGACAGGGGAACAGCCCCAGCATTTT	CASSLSGTGEQPQHF
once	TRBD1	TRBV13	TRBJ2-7	TGTGCCAGCAGCGGGACCGGGACAGGCTCCTACGAGCAGTACTTC	CASSGTGTGSYEQYF
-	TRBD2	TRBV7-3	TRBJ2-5	TGTGCCAGCAGCCCAACGGGGGGGCGGGCAGAGACCCAGTACTTC	CASSPTGGRAETQYF
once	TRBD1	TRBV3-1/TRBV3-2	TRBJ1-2	TGTGCCAGCAGCACCGGACAGGGCTCCGCGGGCTACACCTTC	CASSTGQGSAGYTF
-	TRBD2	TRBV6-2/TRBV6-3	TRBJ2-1	TGTGCCAGCAGCCGCGTAGCGGGAGGGAGCGATGAGCAGTTCTTC	CASSRVAGGSDEQFF
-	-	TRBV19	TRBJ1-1	TGTGCCAGTAGTATGGTCCGGGAGCGGTTCACTGAAGCTTTCTTT	CASSMVRERFTEAFF
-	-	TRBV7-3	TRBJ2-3	TGTGCCAGCAGCTTACAGACTGGCACAGATACGCAGTATTTT	CASSLQTGTDTQYF
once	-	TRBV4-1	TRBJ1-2	TGCGCCAGCAGCCACCAGACAAGTCTTAACTATGGCTACACCTTC	CASSHQTSLNYGYTF
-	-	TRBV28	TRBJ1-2	TGTGCCAGCAGGCGAACAGGTGGCTCCTATGGCTACACCTTC	CASRRTGGSYGYTF
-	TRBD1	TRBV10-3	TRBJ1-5	TGTGCCATCAGCCTCGGACAGGGCAGCAATCAGCCCCAGCATTTT	CAISLGQGSNQPQHF
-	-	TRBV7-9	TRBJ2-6	TGTGCCAGCAGCCCCTATGTTACTTCTGGGGCCAACGTCCTGACTTTC	CASSPYVTSGANVLTF
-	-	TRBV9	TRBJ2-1	TGTGCCAGCAGCGGCTTAAAGGGGAACAATGAGCAGTTCTTC	CASSGLKGNNEQFF
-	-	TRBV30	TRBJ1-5	TGTGCCTGGAGTGTACTAAATCAGCCCCAGCATTTT	CAWSVLNQPQHF
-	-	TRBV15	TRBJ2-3	TGTGCCACCAGCAGAGAAATCACAGGGTCAGATACGCAGTATTTT	CATSREITGSDTQYF
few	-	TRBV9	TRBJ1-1	TGTGCCAGCAGCCCCTACGGGGAACCTGTGAACACTGAAGCTTTCTTT	CASSPYGEPVNTEAFF
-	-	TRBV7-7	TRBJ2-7	TGTGCTAGCAGCCCAGGGCTCCAGCGCGAGCAGTACTTC	CASSPGLQREQYF